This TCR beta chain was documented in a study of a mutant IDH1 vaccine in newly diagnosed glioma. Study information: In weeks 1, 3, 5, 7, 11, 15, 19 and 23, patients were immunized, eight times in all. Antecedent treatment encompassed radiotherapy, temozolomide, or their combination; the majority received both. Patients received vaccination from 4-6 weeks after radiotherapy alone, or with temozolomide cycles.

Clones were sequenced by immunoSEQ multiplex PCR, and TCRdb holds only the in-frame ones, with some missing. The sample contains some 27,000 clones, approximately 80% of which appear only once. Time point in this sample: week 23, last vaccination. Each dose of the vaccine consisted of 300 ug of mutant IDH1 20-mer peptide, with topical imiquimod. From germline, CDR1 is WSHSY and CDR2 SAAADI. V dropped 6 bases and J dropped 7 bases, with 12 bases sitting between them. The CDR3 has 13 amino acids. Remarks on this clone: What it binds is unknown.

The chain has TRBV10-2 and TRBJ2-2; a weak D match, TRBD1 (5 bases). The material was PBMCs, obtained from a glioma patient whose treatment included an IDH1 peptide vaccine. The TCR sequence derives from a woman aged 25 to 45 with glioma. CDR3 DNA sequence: TGCGCCAGCAGACAGGACAACTTCGGGGAGCTGTTTTTT. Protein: CASRQDNFGELFF.